Listed below are T cell receptor beta chains from one sample, sequenced in a study of glioma-infiltrating T cells. MiXCR, applied by TCRdb to the multiplex PCR reads, yields one record per CDR3 protein. The sample has over 140,000 distinct CDR3 sequences, approximately 39% seen once. The material sequenced was glioma tissue, nonneoplastic brain tissue, or PBMCs (not recorded which). These receptors were obtained from a human donor with low-grade glioma or glioblastoma, undergoing nonglioma brain surgery, or in good health (not recorded which). The CDR3 runs from the conserved cysteine through the conserved F or W. D genes are given only for firm matches. Rows give clone size only sometimes, using once, few, many, or a class for an expanded clone.

d_call: NA; clone_size: NA; j_call: TRBJ1-5; v_call: TRBV10-1; cdr3_nt: TGCGCCAGCAGGGACCTTTCGCGGGAAAATCAGCCCCAGCATTTT; cdr3_aa: CASRDLSRENQPQHF
d_call: NA; clone_size: NA; j_call: TRBJ1-2; v_call: TRBV25-1; cdr3_nt: TGTGCCAGCAGTGAGACAGTAGGCTATGGCTACACCTTC; cdr3_aa: CASSETVGYGYTF
d_call: NA; clone_size: NA; j_call: TRBJ2-5; v_call: TRBV20-1; cdr3_nt: TGCAGTCCGCTGGGAGGGGGCCAAGAGACCCAGTACTTC; cdr3_aa: CSPLGGGQETQYF
d_call: NA; clone_size: many; j_call: TRBJ2-5; v_call: TRBV6-6; cdr3_nt: TGTGCCAGCAGTTACTCTTGGTCTGAGCCCCAGTACTTC; cdr3_aa: CASSYSWSEPQYF
d_call: TRBD2; clone_size: NA; j_call: TRBJ2-7; v_call: TRBV10-2; cdr3_nt: TGTGCCAGCAGTCCGCGGGAGTCGGGGTCCTACGAGCAGTACTTC; cdr3_aa: CASSPRESGSYEQYF
d_call: NA; clone_size: NA; j_call: TRBJ1-4; v_call: TRBV18; cdr3_nt: TGTGCCAGCTCACCACCGACTAATGAAAAACTGTTTTTT; cdr3_aa: CASSPPTNEKLFF
d_call: NA; clone_size: few; j_call: TRBJ2-7; v_call: TRBV9; cdr3_nt: TGTGCCAGCAGCCCCAAGATCCAGGGCGGCTACGAGCAGTACTTC; cdr3_aa: CASSPKIQGGYEQYF
d_call: TRBD2; clone_size: few; j_call: TRBJ2-1; v_call: TRBV3-1; cdr3_nt: TGTGCCAGCAGCCAAGGGGGAGGGGATATTGAGCAGTTCTTC; cdr3_aa: CASSQGGGDIEQFF
d_call: TRBD1; clone_size: NA; j_call: TRBJ2-1; v_call: TRBV6-2/TRBV6-3; cdr3_nt: TGTGCCAGCAGGGGCAGGAGGACAGGCGAGCAGTTCTTC; cdr3_aa: CASRGRRTGEQFF
d_call: TRBD2; clone_size: NA; j_call: TRBJ2-3; v_call: TRBV6-1; cdr3_nt: TGTGCCAGCGGACTAGCGGGTCGTCGTTATACGCAGTATTTT; cdr3_aa: CASGLAGRRYTQYF
d_call: NA; clone_size: NA; j_call: TRBJ1-1; v_call: TRBV19; cdr3_nt: TGTGCCAGTTCTCCGGGACACCGGGCTTTCTTT; cdr3_aa: CASSPGHRAFF
d_call: TRBD1; clone_size: many; j_call: TRBJ2-7; v_call: TRBV20-1; cdr3_nt: TGCAGTGCTAGAGACACCGGGACAGGGAGAACCGAGCAGTACTTC; cdr3_aa: CSARDTGTGRTEQYF
d_call: NA; clone_size: NA; j_call: TRBJ2-2; v_call: TRBV12-3/TRBV12-4; cdr3_nt: TGTGCCAGCAGGATCGGACAGTACACCGGGGAGCTGTTTTTT; cdr3_aa: CASRIGQYTGELFF
d_call: NA; clone_size: many; j_call: TRBJ1-1; v_call: TRBV27; cdr3_nt: TGTGCCAGCAGTCCCAGAGGTATGGCCACTGAAGCTTTCTTT; cdr3_aa: CASSPRGMATEAFF
d_call: TRBD2; clone_size: few; j_call: TRBJ2-1; v_call: TRBV6-1; cdr3_nt: TGTGCCAGCAGCCCAACAGGACTAGCGGGGCACTATGAGCAGTTCTTC; cdr3_aa: CASSPTGLAGHYEQFF
d_call: NA; clone_size: few; j_call: TRBJ1-1; v_call: TRBV7-2; cdr3_nt: TGTGCCAGCAGCTTAGAAGAGGGACTGAACACTGAAGCTTTCTTT; cdr3_aa: CASSLEEGLNTEAFF
d_call: NA; clone_size: NA; j_call: TRBJ2-3; v_call: TRBV3-1; cdr3_nt: TGTGCCAGCAGCCCGCCGGACCTGATGGGTGCAGATACGCAGTATTTT; cdr3_aa: CASSPPDLMGADTQYF
d_call: NA; clone_size: NA; j_call: TRBJ2-1; v_call: TRBV20-1; cdr3_nt: TGCAGTGCTAGAGCACTAGCAGGCTACAATGAGCAGTTCTTC; cdr3_aa: CSARALAGYNEQFF
d_call: NA; clone_size: few; j_call: TRBJ2-3; v_call: TRBV24-1; cdr3_nt: TGTGCCACCAGTGATCGCTCTGCCACGCAGTATTTT; cdr3_aa: CATSDRSATQYF
d_call: NA; clone_size: NA; j_call: TRBJ2-3; v_call: TRBV7-3; cdr3_nt: TGTGCCAGCAGCAAGGGGGGTACTAGCACAGATACGCAGTATTTT; cdr3_aa: CASSKGGTSTDTQYF
d_call: TRBD1; clone_size: NA; j_call: TRBJ2-1; v_call: TRBV6-1; cdr3_nt: TGTGCCAGCAGTGCCCGGGACAGATACAATGAGCAGTTCTTC; cdr3_aa: CASSARDRYNEQFF
d_call: NA; clone_size: few; j_call: TRBJ2-3; v_call: TRBV6-1; cdr3_nt: TGTGCCAGCAGTGAATGGAGACCTAGCACAGATACGCAGTATTTT; cdr3_aa: CASSEWRPSTDTQYF